This note documents a single T cell receptor beta chain sequence. The antigen this receptor binds is unknown. No qualities accompany the bases; no much larger clone lies one base away. The immunoSEQ Assay, which relies on bias-controlled multiplex PCR amplification of genomic DNA, was used to profile TCRbeta CDR3 regions. The source study handled its data this way. The absolute abundance of each unique TCRbeta CDR3 region was quantified after sequences were collapsed and filtered. Differential abundance was tested with two models: a binomial (Fisher-equivalent) model and a beta-binomial model that adds time-dependent variance fitted from healthy donors. Any clone with fewer than 5 combined templates was excluded, and a clone was called differentially abundant if its Benjamini-Hochberg FDR was below 0.01. In the beta-binomial model, variance was expressed as a function of the total template count across the two samples, in the form v = (b*log(k)+a)^2. TCRdb holds this immuneACCESS table with in-frame rearrangements only. Some clones are missing; in checked studies, unresolved V genes explain under half, and the rest has no known cause. Clone size and the V and J calls come from that table; the DNA yielded D and trimming. The sample table lists some 120,000 clones, around four fifths of them with a count of one. The ten top clones hold roughly 3.3% of the sample.

No immune events such as infections were documented for the healthy donors during the collection period. Time-dependent variance in a beta-binomial model of T-cell clone differential abundance was calibrated using healthy-donor blood repertoires as a training cohort. The training cohort comprised ten or so healthy donors, 3 female and 7 male. Donor ages ranged from about 29 to 65 years, with an average of around 45 years. Obtained from a commercial supplier, whole blood was collected from each healthy donor at three time points set two to three weeks apart. For immunosequencing, genomic DNA was extracted from whole blood that had not been sorted. These data come from a study of identifying expanded T cells in peripheral blood (dated by TCRdb to between 2018 and 2021). For the wider study: Four technical replicates, made by sequencing separate aliquots from the same pool of genomic DNA, were compared pairwise.

For CDR1 and CDR2, the germline V gene lists KGHSH and LQKENI. At the junction V is shortened by 4 bases and J by 2 bases, with 8 bases in between. The CDR3 starts with the cysteine, ends with the phenylalanine, and has 13 residues. Only the CDR3 portion is preserved as DNA: 39 bases, with reading frame beginning at the first base. Broad study findings and their caveats: The authors expected that over much longer intervals, such as months to years, biological variance in healthy repertoires might increase even further. Both the number of clones called differentially abundant and the false-positive rate were significantly reduced by the beta-binomial model across all healthy-donor time intervals. The binomial model flagged approximately 1.2 differentially abundant clones between technical replicates but around 16 over around two weeks and 19 over about four weeks. In all healthy donors, the variance in clone template counts between samples taken two weeks apart rose significantly as total template count increased.

The receptor comes from a person aged 18 to 75 in good health. The chain is assembled from TRBV18 and TRBJ2-5; no D segment can be confidently identified. What was sequenced was blood. CDR3 sequence: CASSRREQETQYF. In nucleotides, the sequence is TGTGCCAGCTCACGTCGAGAGCAAGAGACCCAGTACTTC.